One and the same sample provided the 26 T cell receptor beta chains below, sequenced in a study of CD8 T cells in ankylosing spondylitis. TCRdb fed the 5' RACE reads into MiXCR, producing one record per CDR3 protein. The table lists around 160,000 distinct CDR3 sequences, around 10% of them singletons. The sample taken for sequencing was blood, either unsorted or a sorted T cell fraction (not recorded which). The receptors derive from a male donor with ankylosing spondylitis or in good health (not recorded which).

This clonotype was detected ten times or more. DNA of the CDR3: TGTGCCAGTAATGCATGGGGACGGCCGAACACTGAAGCTTTCTTT. Protein sequence: CASNAWGRPNTEAFF. The chain uses TRBV19 and TRBJ1-1; tentatively, D is TRBD1 (5 bases). Trimming pared 7 bases from V and 1 base from J, leaving 16 bases between. The CDR3 extends over 15 amino acids. The germline V gene has CDR1 LNHDA and CDR2 SQIVND (reference sequence).

This clonotype was recorded a few times. This rearrangement joins TRBV29-1 to TRBJ2-7, with D possibly matching TRBD1 (5 bases). The CDR3 contains 12 residues. The germline V gene has CDR1 SQVTM and CDR2 ANQGSEA. V was clipped by 4 bases and J by 4 bases, with 11 bases between them. DNA of the CDR3: TGCAGCGTTGCGGCGACAGCATACGAGCAGTACTTC. It yields the protein CSVAATAYEQYF.

The sample holds many counts of this clonotype. The V call is TRBV20-1, the J call TRBJ1-4; D is unresolved. V lost 3 bases and J 2 bases, leaving 13 bases between the germline ends. The V gene's germline CDR1 is DFQATT and CDR2 SNEGSKA (reference sequence). The CDR3 has 15 amino acids. The CDR3 region has the DNA TGCAGTGCTAGGGCAGCCGGGAGTACTAATGAAAAACTGTTTTTT. It is translated as CSARAAGSTNEKLFF.

In this sample, this clonotype turned up a few times. The chain couples TRBV7-9 to TRBJ2-3, with 9 bases fitting TRBD2. Germline CDR1 SEHNR, CDR2 FQNEAQ (reference sequence). This CDR3 is 15 amino acids long. Unmatched junction bases numbered 5, after V lost 4 bases and J lost 3 bases. The CDR3, as DNA: TGTGCCAGCAGCTCCAGCGGGGGGACGACAGATACGCAGTATTTT. This encodes CASSSSGGTTDTQYF.

This clonotype was seen more than once but under ten times. The rearrangement uses TRBV20-1 and TRBJ2-7, with TRBD2 matching 8 bases. Germline V gene sequence: CDR1 DFQATT, CDR2 SNEGSKA (reference sequence). The trim removed 6 bases at V and 8 bases at J, leaving 9 bases unmatched. This CDR3 comprises 12 residues. The CDR3 DNA reads as TGCAGTGCATCGGGACTAGATCATCAGCAGTACTTC. Translating gives CSASGLDHQQYF.

This chain uses TRBV5-1 with TRBJ1-2; 10 bases agree with TRBD1. The CDR3 is made up of 15 amino acids. With V trimmed by 6 bases and J by 4 bases, 9 bases remained unmatched. Germline CDR1 SGHRS, CDR2 YFSETQ. In DNA, the CDR3 is TGCGCCAGCACCCAAGGCGGGACAGGGGCCTATGGCTACACCTTC. This encodes CASTQGGTGAYGYTF. The variable domain in full, completed from reference TRBV5-1 and TRBJ1-2, reads KAGVTQTPRYLIKTRGQQVTLSCSPISGHRSVSWYQQTPGQGLQFLFEYFSETQRNKGNFPGRFSGRQFSNSRSEMNVSTLELGDSALYLCASTQGGTGAYGYTFGSGTRLTVV.

This clonotype has ten or more counts. CDR3 protein: CSARINREGGEAFF. CDR3 DNA sequence: TGCAGTGCTAGGATAAACAGGGAAGGGGGGGAAGCTTTCTTT. The chain carries TRBV20-1 and TRBJ1-1; weak D call: TRBD1 (6 bases). Trimming took 3 bases from V and 8 from J, leaving 19 bases between them. Germline-derived CDR1 and CDR2 are DFQATT and SNEGSKA (reference sequence). CDR3 length: 14 residues.

This clonotype was detected many times. The chain uses TRBV20-1 and TRBJ1-4; D is perhaps TRBD1 (6 bases). The germline V and J ends were trimmed by 3 bases and 8 bases, with 16 bases remaining between them. The germline gives CDR1 DFQATT, CDR2 SNEGSKA (reference sequence). The CDR3 is 14 residues long. CDR3 loop: CSASARGGGEKLFF. The CDR3 bases are TGCAGTGCTAGCGCCCGAGGGGGGGGCGAAAAACTGTTTTTT.

This clonotype was observed at least ten times. The rearrangement joins TRBV20-1 to TRBJ2-7; unclear D gene. The CDR3 is made up of 13 amino acids. The germline V gene has CDR1 DFQATT and CDR2 SNEGSKA (reference sequence). CDR3 sequence reads: CSIGAPSGFEQYF. CDR3 nucleotides: TGCAGCATAGGCGCGCCGTCGGGTTTCGAGCAGTACTTC.

There are many counts of this clonotype. The CDR3 sequence is CASSLGTRGNTIYF. As DNA, the CDR3 is TGTGCCAGCAGCTTAGGGACAAGAGGAAACACCATATATTTT. J is TRBJ1-3 and V is TRBV3-1; a weak D match, TRBD1 (6 bases). CDR1 is LGHDT, CDR2 YNNKEL, per germline (reference sequence). Between the trimmed V and J ends, which lost 5 bases and 4 bases, there was a span of 12 bases. The CDR3 totals 14 residues.

This clonotype occurred a few times. DNA of the CDR3: TGTGCCAGCAGCTTAGACAGCGGGAACTATGGCTACACCTTC. Amino acids: CASSLDSGNYGYTF. The V call is TRBV7-9, the J call TRBJ1-2, with D unresolved. Germline loops: CDR1 SEHNR, CDR2 FQNEAQ (reference sequence). V was trimmed by 1 base and J by 2 bases, leaving 8 bases between them. CDR3 size: 14 residues.

The table lists this clonotype with many counts. The V and J genes are TRBV9 and TRBJ2-7; 7 bases fit TRBD1. Trimming cost V 4 bases and J 5 bases; bases outside gene matches: 6. Germline-derived CDR1 and CDR2 are SGDLS and YYNGEE. The CDR3 runs 13 residues. In DNA, the CDR3 is TGTGCCAGCAGCCCCTATGACAGGGACGAGCAGTACTTC. Its translation: CASSPYDRDEQYF. The whole variable domain, remainder taken from reference TRBV9 and TRBJ2-7, is DSGVTQTPKHLITATGQRVTLRCSPRSGDLSVYWYQQSLDQGLQFLIQYYNGEERAKGNILERFSAQQFPDLHSELNLSSLELGDSALYFCASSPYDRDEQYFGPGTRLTVT.

This clonotype was observed a handful of times. CDR3 nucleotide sequence: TGTGCCAGCAGCCAAGACAGCTCTGGGGCCAACGTCCTGACTTTC. It specifies CASSQDSSGANVLTF. V usage is TRBV3-1 and J usage is TRBJ2-6; no clear D gene. CDR3 size: 15 residues. V was trimmed by 0 bases and J by 0 bases, leaving 3 bases between them. Germline CDR1 and CDR2: LGHDT and YNNKEL (reference sequence).

This clonotype was counted at least ten times. The gene calls are TRBV7-9 and TRBJ1-1; the D is unclear. CDR1 is SEHNR and CDR2 is FQNEAQ in the germline V gene (reference sequence). Trimming pared 1 base from V and 5 bases from J, leaving 5 bases between. The CDR3 is 12 residues long. This CDR3 is CASSLGVTEAFF. In nucleotides, the CDR3 is TGTGCCAGCAGCTTAGGCGTAACTGAAGCTTTCTTT. Full variable domain (rest looked up from reference TRBV7-9 and TRBJ1-1): DTGVSQNPRHKITKRGQNVTFRCDPISEHNRLYWYRQTLGQGPEFLTYFQNEAQLEKSRLLSDRFSAERPKGSFSTLEIQRTEQGDSAMYLCASSLGVTEAFFGQGTRLTVV.

This clonotype has a count of ten or more. The genes are TRBV12-3 or TRBV12-4 and TRBJ1-4; a possible D gene is TRBD1 (5 bases). The CDR3 has 16 amino acids. Deletions cut 5 bases from V and 8 bases from J, with 21 bases between. CDR3 loop: CASSSPGTVMGEKLFF. CDR3 DNA: TGTGCCAGCAGTAGTCCCGGGACGGTGATGGGGGAAAAACTGTTTTTT.

The rearrangement links TRBV27 to TRBJ1-2, with D unresolved. Germline V gene data show CDR1 as MNHEY and CDR2 as SMNVEV (reference sequence). Trimming shortened V by 2 bases and J by 0 bases, and 4 bases separated the two germline ends. This CDR3 contains 13 residues. The CDR3 loop is CASSLNANYGYTF. CDR3 in DNA: TGTGCCAGCAGTTTAAACGCTAACTATGGCTACACCTTC.

The sample holds many counts of this clonotype. The chain is built from TRBV4-3 and TRBJ1-2; D perhaps matches TRBD1 (5 bases). V lost 0 bases, J lost 2 bases, and 10 bases lay in between. The CDR3 runs to 15 residues. The germline V gene encodes CDR1 LGHNA and CDR2 YSLEER. CDR3 loop: CASSQERTTNYGYTF. Written as DNA, the CDR3 is TGCGCCAGCAGCCAAGAAAGGACAACAAACTATGGCTACACCTTC.

Remarks on this clonotype: An end of the junction differs from the germline gene, which may be a read error. The chain couples TRBV5-5 to TRBJ1-6; no clear D gene. Germline CDR1 SGHKS, CDR2 YYEKEE (reference sequence). The CDR3 runs 13 residues. CDR3 residues: CASSLENNSTLHF. The CDR3 DNA is TGTGCCAGCAGCTTGGAGAATAATTCAACCCTCCACTTT.

The chain has TRBV13 and TRBJ2-3; 7 nucleotides agree with TRBD1. The germline gives CDR1 PRHDT, CDR2 FYEKMQ (reference sequence). The CDR3 has 16 amino acids. J was trimmed by 3 bases and V by 6 bases; bases with no gene match: 12. The CDR3 DNA sequence: TGTGCCAGCAGTCAACGACCGAGACAGGGAACAGATACGCAGTATTTT. This sequence encodes CASSQRPRQGTDTQYF.

In this sample, this clonotype turned up many times. V usage is TRBV27 and J usage is TRBJ2-3, with TRBD1 identical over 8 bases. Germline lookup yields CDR1 MNHEY and CDR2 SMNVEV (reference sequence). The V segment lost 5 bases and the J segment 1 base; nucleotides outside the gene matches: 5. CDR3 length: 15 amino acids. The CDR3: CASSRTGGGTDTQYF. DNA for the CDR3: TGTGCCAGCAGTCGTACAGGGGGTGGCACAGATACGCAGTATTTT.

This clonotype was counted ten times or more. This CDR3 reads CATGDRATDEQYF. The DNA for the CDR3 is TGTGCCACTGGGGACAGGGCGACGGACGAGCAGTACTTC. V usage is TRBV24-1 and J usage is TRBJ2-7, with 9 bases that match TRBD1. V was clipped by 10 bases and J by 5 bases; unmatched bases: 8. CDR1 and CDR2 (germline): KGHDR, SFDVKD. This CDR3 comprises 13 residues.

This clonotype was counted between two and nine times. The chain recombines TRBV7-8 with TRBJ2-1; possible D gene TRBD2, 5 bases. Germline V gene sequence: CDR1 SGHVS, CDR2 FQNEAQ. The V end lost 4 bases, the J end lost 2 bases, and 9 bases lay between the germline ends. This CDR3 is built from 14 residues. Here the CDR3 reads CASSSEGAYNEQFF. The CDR3, as DNA: TGTGCCAGCAGCTCCGAGGGAGCCTACAATGAGCAGTTCTTC.

This clonotype showed up many times. The chain is built from TRBV5-1 and TRBJ2-2; D unclear. The CDR3 has 12 amino acids. V lost 0 bases and J lost 7, with 4 bases in between. Germline V lookup: CDR1 SGHRS, CDR2 YFSETQ. CDR3 nucleotides: TGCGCCAGCAGCTTGGACGGCGGGGAGCTGTTTTTT. Translation gives CASSLDGGELFF.

The J gene is TRBJ2-7, the V gene TRBV5-1; D unclear. Germline lookup yields CDR1 SGHRS and CDR2 YFSETQ. Trimming stripped 0 bases from V and 6 bases from J, with 13 bases between. This CDR3 spans 14 amino acids. The CDR3 is CASSLADPSREQYF. Written as DNA, the CDR3 is TGCGCCAGCAGCTTGGCAGACCCAAGCCGCGAGCAGTACTTC.

The chain links TRBV7-2 to TRBJ2-3; TRBD2 matches 15 bases. Trimming took 2 bases from V and 2 from J; bases not matched to a gene: 8. This CDR3 is 19 amino acids long. From germline, CDR1 is SGHTA and CDR2 FQGNSA. Written as DNA, the CDR3 is TGTGCCAGCAGCTTATCTCCGGGACTAGCGGGGGGCTCCACAGATACGCAGTATTTT. Translation gives CASSLSPGLAGGSTDTQYF.

This clonotype appeared many times. This rearrangement joins TRBV12-3 or TRBV12-4 to TRBJ2-7; either TRBD1 or TRBD2 may supply D (5 bases each). CDR3 size: 14 residues. Trimming stripped 4 bases from V and 6 bases from J, with 16 bases between. The CDR3 bases are TGTGCCAGCAGTTCGCGCGGAGCTGGGGGCGAGCAGTACTTC. Protein: CASSSRGAGGEQYF.